These 28 T cell receptor beta chains share one sample of origin, sequenced in a study of T cells after yellow fever vaccination. TCRdb reanalysed the 5' RACE reads using MiXCR and keeps one entry per CDR3 protein. The table records roughly 190,000 distinct CDR3 sequences, approximately 10% of them present only once. Sequenced here: CD8+ T cells sorted from PBMCs, sampled 15 days after the yellow fever booster vaccination. The receptors here all came from a man younger than 35 who received the YFV17D yellow fever vaccine.

The rearrangement joins TRBV11-2 to TRBJ1-1, with D perhaps matching TRBD1 (6 bases). Per the germline V gene, CDR1 is SGHAT and CDR2 is FQNNGV. The CDR3 is 15 residues long. The V end was cut by 7 bases, the J end by 0 bases, with 15 bases between. The CDR3: CASMGARELNTEAFF. The DNA of the CDR3 is TGTGCCAGCATGGGGGCGCGGGAACTGAACACTGAAGCTTTCTTT.

The chain recombines TRBV5-6 with TRBJ1-3; tentative D call: TRBD1 (6 bases). Germline V gene sequence: CDR1 SGHDT, CDR2 YYEEEE. This CDR3 region has 16 residues. The germline V and J ends were trimmed by 2 bases and 0 bases, with 12 bases remaining between them. The CDR3 DNA follows: TGTGCCAGCAGCTTAGGCCAGGGGATCTCTGGAAACACCATATATTTT. Translating it yields CASSLGQGISGNTIYF.

V usage is TRBV11-2 and J usage is TRBJ2-5, with D perhaps TRBD1 or TRBD2 (5 bases each). Germline CDR1 reads SGHAT; CDR2 reads FQNNGV. The ends were cut back, 5 bases at V and 1 base at J, with 14 bases in the middle. This CDR3 region has 15 residues. CDR3 DNA sequence: TGTGCCAGCAGCCCGGGGACCGCCACCCAAGAGACCCAGTACTTC. Encoded protein: CASSPGTATQETQYF.

This clonotype was seen a handful of times. This chain connects TRBV14 to TRBJ1-1; possibly TRBD1 for D (5 bases). The length of the CDR3 is 14 residues. V lost 2 bases and J lost 3, with 10 bases in between. In germline, CDR1 is SGHDN, CDR2 FVKESK. In DNA, the CDR3 is TGTGCCAGCAGCCAACTCCGGGGGGACACTGAAGCTTTCTTT. As protein: CASSQLRGDTEAFF.

The CDR3 nucleotides read TGTGCCAGCAGCCCCGGAATGGAGGGGGCCGAGCAGTGCGTC. Protein: CASSPGMEGAEQCV. This chain links TRBV3-1 with TRBJ2-7; D may be TRBD1 (7 bases). Germline values: CDR1 LGHDT, CDR2 YNNKEL (reference sequence). CDR3 length: 14 residues.

This clonotype showed up just a few times. The V and J genes are TRBV5-1 and TRBJ2-1; D gene unclear. V was shortened by 5 bases and J by 5 bases, with 20 bases between the two germline ends. The CDR3 contains 16 residues. CDR1 is SGHRS and CDR2 is YFSETQ in the germline V gene. CDR3 in amino acids: CASSHYQVWANNEQFF. As DNA, the CDR3 is TGCGCCAGCAGTCACTATCAGGTATGGGCTAACAATGAGCAGTTCTTC.

This clonotype was seen repeatedly, ten times or more. This rearrangement joins TRBV5-1 to TRBJ2-2, with a possible D match to TRBD2 (5 bases). V lost 1 base and J 4 bases, leaving 20 bases between the germline ends. Germline CDR1 and CDR2: SGHRS and YFSETQ. The CDR3 contains 18 residues. DNA of the CDR3: TGCGCCAGCAGCTTGAGGCTAGAAGAGGGCTCGACCACCGGGGAGCTGTTTTTT. This gives the protein CASSLRLEEGSTTGELFF.

The chain recombines TRBV5-1 with TRBJ2-2; the D gene is possibly TRBD1 (6 bases). The CDR3 is 16 residues long. Germline V gene data show CDR1 as SGHRS and CDR2 as YFSETQ. V gave up 6 bases and J gave up 2 bases, with 17 bases separating them. CDR3: CASTSAGTHNTGELFF. The DNA of the CDR3 is TGCGCCAGCACTTCCGCCGGGACACACAACACCGGGGAGCTGTTTTTT.

This clonotype was counted between two and nine times. This chain joins TRBV29-1 and TRBJ1-2, with D possibly matching TRBD1 (5 bases). The CDR3 totals 18 residues. V lost 5 bases to trimming and J lost 4 bases, with 29 bases between them. Germline CDR1 and CDR2: SQVTM and ANQGSEA. CDR3: CSVRGARVETDRIYGYTF. CDR3 nucleotides: TGCAGCGTTCGCGGGGCCCGAGTTGAGACAGATAGAATCTATGGCTACACCTTC. Looking up the rest from reference TRBV29-1 and TRBJ1-2 gives the full variable domain: SAVISQKPSRDICQRGTSLTIQCQVDSQVTMMFWYRQQPGQSLTLIATANQGSEATYESGFVIDKFPISRPNLTFSTLTVSNMSPEDSSIYLCSVRGARVETDRIYGYTFGSGTRLTVV.

The chain recombines TRBV27 with TRBJ1-1; D unclear. This CDR3 is built from 15 residues. Trimming removed 2 bases from V and 3 bases from J, with 13 bases in between. CDR1 MNHEY and CDR2 SMNVEV come from the germline V gene (reference sequence). The chain's CDR3 is CASSLGTRIDTEAFF. As DNA, the CDR3 is TGTGCCAGCAGTTTAGGTACACGGATAGACACTGAAGCTTTCTTT.

V and J are TRBV12-3 or TRBV12-4 and TRBJ1-2; D is uncertain. This CDR3 region has 16 residues. Trimming pared 9 bases from V and 2 bases from J, leaving 22 bases between. This CDR3 reads CASFHPNRDSNYGYTF. The CDR3 DNA reads TGTGCCAGTTTCCACCCTAACCGTGACTCCAACTATGGCTACACCTTC.

The V and J genes are TRBV7-6 and TRBJ2-7; maybe TRBD2 (5 bases). This CDR3 is built from 13 residues. Trimming removed 0 bases from V and 5 bases from J, with 8 bases in between. From germline, CDR1 is SGHVS and CDR2 FNYEAQ. The CDR3 nucleotides read TGTGCCAGCAGCTTAGCAGCGGAGGACGAGCAGTACTTC. It yields the protein CASSLAAEDEQYF.

This clonotype was seen at least ten times. The chain joins TRBV7-8 to TRBJ1-2, with D unclear. V was cut by 5 bases and J by 0 bases, with 7 bases left in between. Looked up from germline, CDR1 is SGHVS and CDR2 is FQNEAQ. The CDR3 loop spans 13 amino acids. The CDR3 DNA follows: TGTGCCAGCAGCCGTGAAGCTAACTATGGCTACACCTTC. Translation: CASSREANYGYTF.

This clonotype has more than one count but fewer than ten. The rearrangement links TRBV27 to TRBJ2-7; D could derive from TRBD1 or TRBD2 (5 bases each). The CDR3 totals 14 residues. Germline V gene data show CDR1 as MNHEY and CDR2 as SMNVEV (reference sequence). The V end was cut by 2 bases, the J end by 3 bases, with 11 bases between. The CDR3 DNA reads TGTGCCAGCAGTTTAGTGGGACGGGACTACGAGCAGTACTTC. It yields the protein CASSLVGRDYEQYF.

This clonotype was recorded at least ten times. This chain uses TRBV6-2 or TRBV6-3 with TRBJ2-7; D gene uncertain. Germline V gives CDR1 MNHEY, CDR2 SVGEGT. V was clipped by 0 bases and J by 2 bases, with 14 bases between them. CDR3 length equals 16 residues. CDR3 nucleotide sequence: TGTGCCAGCAGTTACTCCCCCTGGACGGAAGCCTACGAGCAGTACTTC. It translates to CASSYSPWTEAYEQYF.

This clonotype turned up a few times. This chain joins TRBV28 and TRBJ2-3, with D perhaps matching TRBD1 (6 bases). The CDR3 is made up of 14 amino acids. The V end lost 2 bases, the J end lost 2 bases, and 8 bases lay between the germline ends. CDR1 is MDHEN, CDR2 SYDVKM, per germline. The CDR3 coding sequence is TGTGCCAGCAGTTTAACAGGGTACACAGATACGCAGTATTTT. Translation: CASSLTGYTDTQYF. Full variable domain (rest looked up from reference TRBV28 and TRBJ2-3): DVKVTQSSRYLVKRTGEKVFLECVQDMDHENMFWYRQDPGLGLRLIYFSYDVKMKEKGDIPEGYSVSREKKERFSLILESASTNQTSMYLCASSLTGYTDTQYFGPGTRLTVL.

This clonotype came up once. CDR3: CAISDPGGRNIQYF. The CDR3 bases are TGTGCCATCAGTGATCCGGGAGGGAGAAACATTCAGTACTTC. V usage is TRBV10-3 and J usage is TRBJ2-4, with 8 bases aligning to TRBD2. Looked up from germline, CDR1 is ENHRY and CDR2 is SYGVKD. V lost 3 bases, J lost 6 bases, and 4 bases stayed unmatched. This CDR3 is built from 14 residues.

This clonotype was seen only a few times. This sequence joins TRBV18 and TRBJ2-3; D gene uncertain. The CDR3 contains 13 residues. Trimming stripped 3 bases from V and 3 bases from J, with 7 bases between. The germline V gene has CDR1 KGHSH and CDR2 LQKENI. The CDR3 sequence is CASSPTPTDTQYF. The DNA for the CDR3 is TGTGCCAGCTCACCCACCCCTACAGATACGCAGTATTTT.

A few counts support this clonotype. This chain uses TRBV7-4 with TRBJ1-4; weak D call: TRBD1 (5 bases). This CDR3 is built from 17 residues. Trimming stripped 5 bases from V and 2 bases from J, with 18 bases between. Germline V gene data show CDR1 as SGHVT and CDR2 as SQSDAQ. The CDR3 nucleotides read TGTGCCAGCAGCCAAGCCGGATCCCAGGGTACTAATGAAAAACTGTTTTTT. This encodes CASSQAGSQGTNEKLFF.

This clonotype has only a few counts. The chain has TRBV6-6 and TRBJ2-7, with 8 bases aligning to TRBD1. Per germline, CDR1 MNHNY and CDR2 SVGAGI (reference sequence). With 2 bases clipped from V and 5 bases from J, the junction kept 5 bases outside the gene matches. The CDR3 length is 14 residues. CDR3 nucleotide sequence: TGTGCCAGCAGTTACCTACAGGGGGTCGACGAGCAGTACGTC. It translates to CASSYLQGVDEQYV.

The chain is built from TRBV11-2 and TRBJ1-1; a weak D match, TRBD1 (6 bases). CDR1 is SGHAT, CDR2 FQNNGV, per germline. The CDR3 is 15 amino acids. The V end was cut by 4 bases, the J end by 3 bases, with 15 bases between. CDR3: CASSSLDRRDTEAFF. CDR3 in DNA: TGTGCCAGCAGCTCGCTAGACAGGCGAGACACTGAAGCTTTCTTT.

This clonotype was counted between two and nine times. The chain links TRBV19 to TRBJ2-7; tentatively, D is TRBD1 (6 bases). Germline V CDR1 and CDR2: LNHDA, SQIVND (reference sequence). Trimming took 3 bases from V and 6 from J, leaving 15 bases between them. CDR3 size: 14 residues. This chain's CDR3 is CASSIGQGITEQYF. The CDR3 DNA reads as TGTGCCAGTAGTATCGGGCAGGGGATTACCGAGCAGTACTTC. Full variable domain (outside the CDR3, taken from reference TRBV19 and TRBJ2-7): DGGITQSPKYLFRKEGQNVTLSCEQNLNHDAMYWYRQDPGQGLRLIYYSQIVNDFQKGDIAEGYSVSREKKESFPLTVTSAQKNPTAFYLCASSIGQGITEQYFGPGTRLTVT.

This clonotype showed up many times. This chain uses TRBV7-9 with TRBJ2-1; TRBD2 might be the D (6 bases). The germline CDR1 and CDR2 sequences are SEHNR and FQNEAQ (reference sequence). Trimming cost V 1 base and J 11 bases, with 15 bases left between them. This CDR3 has 14 amino acids. DNA for the CDR3: TGTGCCAGCAGCTTAGTGGGGACTCCCAACCAGCAGTTCTTC. This sequence encodes CASSLVGTPNQQFF. Supplemented by reference TRBV7-9 and TRBJ2-1, the full variable domain reads DTGVSQNPRHKITKRGQNVTFRCDPISEHNRLYWYRQTLGQGPEFLTYFQNEAQLEKSRLLSDRFSAERPKGSFSTLEIQRTEQGDSAMYLCASSLVGTPNQQFFGPGTRLTVL.

V gene TRBV7-8 combines with J gene TRBJ2-7; D not resolved. Germline assignment: CDR1 SGHVS and CDR2 FQNEAQ. The germline V and J ends were trimmed by 4 bases and 8 bases, with 15 bases remaining between them. This CDR3 comprises 13 residues. CDR3: CASSSSGPYQQYV. The CDR3 nucleotides read TGTGCCAGCAGCTCTAGTGGTCCTTACCAGCAGTACGTC.

This clonotype was seen a handful of times. This rearrangement joins TRBV29-1 to TRBJ1-1; weak D call: TRBD1 (6 bases). V was clipped by 7 bases and J by 1 base, with 13 bases between them. The CDR3 covers 13 residues. The V gene's germline CDR1 is SQVTM and CDR2 ANQGSEA. CDR3 DNA sequence: TGCAGCGCTGTGGGACAACAGAACACTGAAGCTTTCTTT. This sequence encodes CSAVGQQNTEAFF. The full variable domain, completed using reference TRBV29-1 and TRBJ1-1, is SAVISQKPSRDICQRGTSLTIQCQVDSQVTMMFWYRQQPGQSLTLIATANQGSEATYESGFVIDKFPISRPNLTFSTLTVSNMSPEDSSIYLCSAVGQQNTEAFFGQGTRLTVV.

The CDR3 spells CASSLALTLAGELFF. CDR3 sequence (DNA): TGTGCCAGCAGCTTAGCGCTGACGTTGGCCGGGGAGCTGTTTTTT. The rearrangement links TRBV7-2 to TRBJ2-2; the D is unclear. This CDR3 has 15 amino acids. Germline V gene data show CDR1 as SGHTA and CDR2 as FQGNSA. The germline V and J ends were trimmed by 0 bases and 6 bases, with 11 bases remaining between them.

The rearrangement links TRBV7-9 to TRBJ1-5, with 8 bases identical to TRBD1. Germline CDR1 reads SEHNR; CDR2 reads FQNEAQ (reference sequence). The CDR3 has 14 residues. With 5 bases clipped from V and 4 bases from J, the junction kept 4 bases outside the gene matches. CDR3 DNA: TGTGCCAGCAGCGTCGGGACAGGAAATCAGCCCCAGCATTTT. The encoded protein is CASSVGTGNQPQHF.

This clonotype appeared a few times. The rearrangement uses TRBV28 and TRBJ2-1; 12 bases align to TRBD2. CDR3 length: 17 amino acids. Germline CDR1 is MDHEN and CDR2 is SYDVKM. V lost 2 bases to trimming and J lost 6 bases; unmatched junction nucleotides: 8. The CDR3 protein is CASSLMASGGGFNEQFF. CDR3 DNA sequence: TGTGCCAGCAGTTTAATGGCTAGCGGGGGGGGATTCAATGAGCAGTTCTTC.